This T cell receptor (beta chain) is drawn from a study of cytomegalovirus exposure and HLA in healthy donors (dated by TCRdb to 2016 to 2017). General notes on the study: In an earlier analysis of roughly 590 of the donors, roughly 300 Gb of sequence data and 90 million to 130 million unique TCR beta sequences from 150 million to 200 million T cells were reported. In the later analysis, no new phenotypic data were used to find candidate immune exposures; instead, reliance was placed on TCR beta sequences and their occurrence across donors. Donor age, sex, ethnicity and CMV serostatus were collected together with the repertoire data. In a later genetic analysis, genome-wide SNP genotypes for about three fifths of the roughly 670 donors were used, and that subset was treated as a discovery cohort. All discovery cohort repertoires had been generated using a single sequencing platform. A separate validation cohort of 100 to 150 different subjects was used in addition to the roughly 670-subject first cohort. HLA typing included class I and class II loci at four-digit resolution. A later analysis re-analyzed previously published TCR beta repertoires from approximately 670 donors and added high-resolution HLA genotyping to study TCR occurrence patterns. Among 300 to 450 genotyped donors of the cohort, an average of around 240,000 unique TCR beta nucleotide sequences were sequenced per donor, about a sixth of them non-productive. Approximately 300 gigabases of sequencing data and approximately 80 million unique TCR sequences were included in an early release covering 500 to 750 HLA-typed donors. The genetic ancestry cluster associated with self-reported Caucasian donors included about four fifths of the 398 genotyped donors. High-throughput TCR immunosequencing, statistical association of individual TCRs with disease status, and machine learning were combined to predict cytomegalovirus infection status. An earlier analysis of 587 of the donors used high-throughput TCR beta sequencing to judge whether each TCR beta V gene segment behaved as functional or pseudogenic. The study was designed to test whether signatures of past pathogen exposure could be identified by cataloging public T cell receptors. The number of typed donors differed by locus: roughly 629-630 for A, B, C, DRB1 and DQB1; 500 to 550 for DQA1; 606 for DPA1; and around 490 for DPB1. Because of strong linkage in the cohort, a few DR-DQ haplotypes were treated as single units for association and clustering. The T cell repertoires of 666 subjects were profiled by immunosequencing and related to cytomegalovirus serostatus.

Receptor libraries were prepared by the immunoSEQ multiplex PCR assay. The multiplex PCR relied on a mix of 60 forward primers for TCR Vbeta segments and 13 reverse primers for TCR Jbeta segments. The CDR3 region of rearranged TCR beta genes was amplified from genomic DNA by a multiplex PCR assay. On the Illumina HiSeq System, the amplified TCR beta libraries were sequenced as 87-base-pair reads. On the authors' methods: Across the 700 or so repertoires, a later analysis counted about 81 million unique TCR beta chains, about 10 million of which were shared by at least two donors. A nearest-neighbor algorithm error-corrected the raw reads and collapsed the reads into unique sequences, merging closely related sequences to remove PCR and sequencing errors. V, D and J gene segments were assigned by aligning CDR3 sequences to IMGT reference sequences. For a sequence to be retained, a match of at least six nucleotides to both a V gene segment and a J gene segment was required. A rearrangement was called productive if the CDR3 had no stop codons and remained in frame with V and J, and every other rearrangement was called non-productive. Following IMGT convention, CDR3 was defined as the stretch from the second conserved V-encoded cysteine to the conserved J-encoded phenylalanine. In an earlier analysis of roughly 580 of the donors, sequences lacking an unambiguous match to a single V gene segment were excluded. In an earlier analysis of several hundred of the donors, V segments were called functional above 56.7% productive rearrangements and were called segregating when the between-donor standard deviation exceeded 5%. To diagnose cytomegalovirus status from the catalog of TCR beta chain sequences, a statistical classification framework was built. In a later analysis, TCR nucleotide sequences were compared against IMGT/GENE-DB human TR gene sequences so that V and J genes could be assigned. Using the TCRdist pipeline, a later analysis assigned CDR3 sequences along with most-parsimonious VDJ recombination scenarios. In a later analysis, every TCR beta chain was defined by the combination of its CDR3 amino acid sequence and its V-gene family, and reads without a unique V-gene family were dropped. To address suspected cross-contamination and a sequencing artifact, a later analysis removed 592 highly shared, low-generation-probability nucleotide sequences. In a later analysis, a clonal expansion index for each public chain was calculated from normalized within-repertoire ranks of inferred template counts. In a later analysis, generation probabilities were computed using a VDJ recombination model fitted to out-of-frame rearrangements, and the results were checked against IGoR. In a later analysis, hypergeometric tests were used to score TCR-TCR, TCR-HLA and TCR-CMV co-occurrence, with a repertoire-size bias correction applied to TCR pairs. In a later analysis, false discovery rates were estimated by permuting HLA or CMV assignments 20 times. In a later analysis, co-occurring TCRs were grouped using DBSCAN, with TCRdist sequence similarity added in when clustering inside HLA-allele-positive subsets. Repertoires with fewer than 30,000 or more than 120,000 public chains were left out of co-occurrence clustering, as were five repertoires with anomalous nucleotide sharing. The table was pulled from immuneACCESS by TCRdb, which kept in-frame rearrangements only. Such tables lose some clones; where checked, under half of the loss comes from unresolved V genes, and the rest has no known cause. V, J and clone size are those of that table, while D and trimming were read from the DNA. The sample table records about 120,000 clones; 80% to 85% of these occur just once. Less than 2.5% of the sample is held by the ten biggest clonotypes.

Per the germline V gene (reference sequence), LNHDA is the CDR1 and SQIVND is the CDR2. CDR3 length: 13 amino acids, cysteine to phenylalanine. Solely the CDR3 DNA is kept, with 39 bases framed from the first base. The germline ends are 12 bases apart after V is trimmed by 7 bases and J by 6 bases. In total, over 600 healthy bone marrow donors made up the cohort. At the time of sampling, all cohort members were nominally healthy, though unrecorded immune exposures were likely present. The donor was CMV seronegative and belonged to the group of 380 or so seronegative cohort members. A peripheral blood sample was collected from each donor, and TCR beta sequencing was performed on peripheral blood mononuclear cells. The Qiagen DNeasy Blood Extraction Kit was used to extract genomic DNA from the blood cell samples. This clone was recorded only once. Which antigen it targets is not known. No much larger clonotype is one base removed from it; base qualities were not supplied.

Paper-wide results and their limitations: In a later analysis, several top co-occurrence clusters were reported to appear linked to parvovirus B19, influenza, CMV and Epstein-Barr virus. Strong co-occurrence of HLA alleles, especially DR and DQ, made assigning TCR associations to individual alleles difficult. A later analysis found that HLA-associated TCR beta chains were more clonally expanded and had lower generation probabilities than equally common non-associated chains. In vitro tests confirmed that a few of the cytomegalovirus-associated TCR beta chains recognize cytomegalovirus antigens. A cluster of highly shared sequence variants was judged likely to represent a technical artifact of the sequencing pipeline. Correlated functional status among segregating V segments might be attributable to linkage disequilibrium, but an unknown experimental factor could not be ruled out. In both the original and validation cohorts, the classifier was reported to diagnose cytomegalovirus status with high specificity and sensitivity. An association between a missense DCLRE1C variant and V-gene and J-gene trimming of TCR beta chains was found in a later genetic analysis and replicated in an independent cohort. The study listed approximately 160 TCR beta chains as associated with cytomegalovirus. At a false discovery rate of 0.05, a later analysis linked 15,000 to 20,000 TCR beta sequences to specific HLA alleles. A further reported finding was that TCR beta sequences accurately predicted the HLA-A and HLA-B alleles for most subjects in the first cohort. CMV serostatus was the only immune exposure information available for the cohort. Presence/absence analyses assumed roughly uniform sequencing depth across donors, an assumption that may not hold. Only TCR beta chains were sequenced in this cohort, and the absence of alpha or paired-chain data limited detectable features. In an earlier analysis of approximately 600 of the donors, most TCR beta V segments were observed in productive rearrangements about 90% or about 30% of the time, broadly matching IMGT annotations. In a later analysis, the rate of TCR association differed among HLA loci, with DRB1 alleles having the most associated TCRs and HLA-C alleles having the fewest. Because counts were too low, under 20 rarely observed V segments, including chromosome 9 orphons, were left out of the earlier analysis of approximately 500 of the donors. In a later analysis, most CMV-associated TCR beta chains were found to appear HLA-restricted, with HLA associations seemingly driven largely by CMV exposure. The authors suggested that the approach could potentially be generalized to other disease states and immunological phenotypes. Because some donors lacked HLA typing at each locus, the association tests relied only on the typed subset. Because the 87-base-pair reads could not distinguish some IMGT-functional V segments, including TRBV6-2 and TRBV6-3, those segments were excluded. According to a later genetic analysis, donors in an Asian-associated ancestry cluster had fewer N-insertions in productive TCRs than the approximately 650-donor mean. While some public TCRs were present in many individuals, most TCR sequences turned up only very rarely across donors.

Source material: PBMCs. The chain was built from TRBV19 and TRBJ2-2; the D gene remains uncertain. This TCR was recovered from a man younger than 45 in good health and CMV-seronegative. The nucleotide sequence reads as follows: TGTGCCAGTAACCTTTACGAGGCCGGGGAGCTGTTTTTT. Its protein product is CASNLYEAGELFF.